The clone carrying this T cell receptor (beta chain) came up a few times. Its target is not known. This record comes from a study of STAT5B mutations in CD4+ large granular lymphocyte leukemia. Whole-study findings and limits: CD4-sorted patient repertoires seemed more clonal than healthy CD4+ repertoires. Without HLA matching, higher CD4+ than CD8+ T-LGLL clonality could reflect small sample size. Compared with healthy controls (2/35), patient top clones favored TRBV06 (8/27).

The CDR3 totals 13 residues. Germline V CDR1 and CDR2: SGHRS, YFSETQ. V was trimmed by 0 bases and J by 5 bases, leaving 8 bases between them. Per the original methods: A productive frequency of 2.59 x 10-5 was the lowest detectable. This table comes from immunoSEQ multiplex PCR, and its TCRdb copy is limited to in-frame clones, with some not included. V, J and clone size are taken as reported in that table, and D and trimming were inferred from the DNA itself. The profile shows roughly 30,000 clones, around 70% of them singletons. Specimen: CD4+ T cells from blood buffy coats. V usage is TRBV5-1 and J usage is TRBJ2-5; D perhaps matches TRBD2 (5 bases). This receptor was identified in a human donor in good health. CDR3 region: CASSLGGHETQYF. The CDR3 DNA reads TGCGCCAGCAGCTTGGGAGGGCATGAGACCCAGTACTTC.